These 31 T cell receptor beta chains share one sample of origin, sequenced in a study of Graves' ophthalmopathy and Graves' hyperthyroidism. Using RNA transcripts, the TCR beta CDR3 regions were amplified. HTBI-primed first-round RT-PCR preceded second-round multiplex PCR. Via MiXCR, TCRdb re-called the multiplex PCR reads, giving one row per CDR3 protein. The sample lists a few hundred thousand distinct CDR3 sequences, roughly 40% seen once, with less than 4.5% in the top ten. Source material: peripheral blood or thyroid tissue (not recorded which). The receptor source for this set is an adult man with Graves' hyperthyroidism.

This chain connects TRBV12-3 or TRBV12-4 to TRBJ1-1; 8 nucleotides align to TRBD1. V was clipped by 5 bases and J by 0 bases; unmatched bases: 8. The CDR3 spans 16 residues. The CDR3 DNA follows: TGTGCCAGCAGTCTCGGGACAGGCGGGGTGAACACTGAAGCTTTCTTT. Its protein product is CASSLGTGGVNTEAFF.

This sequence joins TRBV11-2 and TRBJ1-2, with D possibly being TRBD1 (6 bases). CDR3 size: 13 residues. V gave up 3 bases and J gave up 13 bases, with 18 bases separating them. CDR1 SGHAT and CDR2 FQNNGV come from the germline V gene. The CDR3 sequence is CASSFAGERAPTF. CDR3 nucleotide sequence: TGTGCCAGCAGCTTCGCAGGGGAGCGGGCTCCCACCTTC.

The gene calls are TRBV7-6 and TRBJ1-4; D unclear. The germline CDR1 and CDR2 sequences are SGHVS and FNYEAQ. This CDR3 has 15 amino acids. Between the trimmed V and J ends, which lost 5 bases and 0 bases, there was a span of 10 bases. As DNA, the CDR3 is TGTGCCAGCAGCAGAACAGATGCAACTAATGAAAAACTGTTTTTT. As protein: CASSRTDATNEKLFF. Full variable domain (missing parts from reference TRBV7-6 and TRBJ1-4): GAGVSQSPRYKVTKRGQDVALRCDPISGHVSLYWYRQALGQGPEFLTYFNYEAQQDKSGLPNDRFSAERPEGSISTLTIQRTEQRDSAMYRCASSRTDATNEKLFFGSGTQLSVL.

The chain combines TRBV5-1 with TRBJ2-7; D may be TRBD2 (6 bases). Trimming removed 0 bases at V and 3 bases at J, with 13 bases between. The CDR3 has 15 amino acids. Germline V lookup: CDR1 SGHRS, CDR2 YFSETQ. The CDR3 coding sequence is TGCGCCAGCAGCTTGGCCTCGGGGGATGTCTACGAGCAGTACTTC. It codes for CASSLASGDVYEQYF.

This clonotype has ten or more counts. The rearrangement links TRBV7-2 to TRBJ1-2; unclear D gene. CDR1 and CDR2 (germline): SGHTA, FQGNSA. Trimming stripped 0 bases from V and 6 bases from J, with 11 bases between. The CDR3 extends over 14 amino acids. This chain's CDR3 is CASSLAGSHDGYTF. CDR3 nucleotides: TGTGCCAGCAGCTTAGCAGGGTCGCATGATGGCTACACCTTC.

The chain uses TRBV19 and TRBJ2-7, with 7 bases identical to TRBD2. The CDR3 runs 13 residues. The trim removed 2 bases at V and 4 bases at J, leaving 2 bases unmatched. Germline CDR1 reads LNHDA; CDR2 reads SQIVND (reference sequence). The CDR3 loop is CASSIKGGYEQYF. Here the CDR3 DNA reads TGTGCCAGTAGTATAAAGGGAGGGTACGAGCAGTACTTC.

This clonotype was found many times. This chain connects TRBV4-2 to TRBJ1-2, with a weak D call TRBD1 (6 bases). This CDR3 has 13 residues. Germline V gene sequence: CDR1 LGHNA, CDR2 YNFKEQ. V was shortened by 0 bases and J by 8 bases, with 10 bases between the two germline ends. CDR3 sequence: CASSQETGWGYTF. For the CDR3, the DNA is TGTGCCAGCAGCCAAGAGACAGGTTGGGGCTACACCTTC.

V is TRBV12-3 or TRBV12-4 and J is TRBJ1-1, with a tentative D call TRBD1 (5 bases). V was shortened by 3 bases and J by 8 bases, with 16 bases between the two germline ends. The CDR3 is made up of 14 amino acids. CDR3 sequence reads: CASSFHGSGGEAFF. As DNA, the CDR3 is TGTGCCAGCAGTTTCCACGGATCGGGGGGAGAAGCTTTCTTT.

This CDR3 reads CSVVPSGGNTEAFF. CDR3 sequence (DNA): TGCAGCGTTGTTCCGTCAGGGGGGAACACTGAAGCTTTCTTT. This chain connects TRBV29-1 to TRBJ1-1; the match to TRBD1 covers 7 bases. Germline V gene sequence: CDR1 SQVTM, CDR2 ANQGSEA. V shed 4 bases, J shed 1 base, and the junction held 6 bases outside the gene matches. The CDR3 contains 14 residues.

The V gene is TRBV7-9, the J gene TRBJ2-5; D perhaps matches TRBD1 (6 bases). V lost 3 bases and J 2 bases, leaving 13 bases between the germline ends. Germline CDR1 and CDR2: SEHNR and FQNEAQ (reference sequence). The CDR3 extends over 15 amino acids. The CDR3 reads CASSFERTGQETQYF. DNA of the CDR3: TGTGCCAGCAGCTTTGAACGCACAGGGCAAGAGACCCAGTACTTC.

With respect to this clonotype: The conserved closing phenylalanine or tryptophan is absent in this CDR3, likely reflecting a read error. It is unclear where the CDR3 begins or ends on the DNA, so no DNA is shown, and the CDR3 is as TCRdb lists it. CDR3 sequence: CASRMDANT. The chain carries TRBV5-5 and TRBJ1-3. The CDR3 is 9 residues long, ends included. CDR1 is SGHKS, CDR2 YYEKEE, per germline (reference sequence).

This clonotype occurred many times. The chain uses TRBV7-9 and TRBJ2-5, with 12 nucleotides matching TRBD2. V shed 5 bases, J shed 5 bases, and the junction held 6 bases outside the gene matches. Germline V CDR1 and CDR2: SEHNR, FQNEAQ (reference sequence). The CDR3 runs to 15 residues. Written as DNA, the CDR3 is TGTGCCAGCAGCCCCGGACTAGCGGGGTATGAGACCCAGTACTTC. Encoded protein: CASSPGLAGYETQYF.

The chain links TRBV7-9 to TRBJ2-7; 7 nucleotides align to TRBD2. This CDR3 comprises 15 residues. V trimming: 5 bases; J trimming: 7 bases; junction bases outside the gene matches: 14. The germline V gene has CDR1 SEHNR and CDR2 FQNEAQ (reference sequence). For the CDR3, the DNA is TGTGCCAGCAGCGACCCCGGGACTACTGCAGATGAGCAGTACTTC. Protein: CASSDPGTTADEQYF.

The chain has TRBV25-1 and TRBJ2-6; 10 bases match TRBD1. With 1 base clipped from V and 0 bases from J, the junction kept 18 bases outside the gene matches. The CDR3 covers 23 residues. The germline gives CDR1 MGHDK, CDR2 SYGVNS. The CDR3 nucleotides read TGTGCCAGCAGTGAATCGCCCGGGACAGGGGAAACACGAAAGGACTCTGGGGCCAACGTCCTGACTTTC. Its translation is CASSESPGTGETRKDSGANVLTF.

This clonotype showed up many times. In DNA, the CDR3 is TGTGCCAGCAGCTCAAGGGCCACAGATACGCAGTATTTT. Translating it yields CASSSRATDTQYF. This sequence joins TRBV7-8 and TRBJ2-3; D is unresolved. CDR1 and CDR2 from the germline V gene are SGHVS and FQNEAQ. The CDR3 is 13 residues long. V dropped 4 bases and J dropped 2 bases, with 7 bases sitting between them.

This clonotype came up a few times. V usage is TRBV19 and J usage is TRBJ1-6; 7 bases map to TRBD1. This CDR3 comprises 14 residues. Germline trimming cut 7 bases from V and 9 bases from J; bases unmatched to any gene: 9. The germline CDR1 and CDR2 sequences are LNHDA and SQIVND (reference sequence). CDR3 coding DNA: TGTGCCAGTAAAACGGGGACAGAATTTTCACCCCTCCACTTT. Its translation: CASKTGTEFSPLHF.

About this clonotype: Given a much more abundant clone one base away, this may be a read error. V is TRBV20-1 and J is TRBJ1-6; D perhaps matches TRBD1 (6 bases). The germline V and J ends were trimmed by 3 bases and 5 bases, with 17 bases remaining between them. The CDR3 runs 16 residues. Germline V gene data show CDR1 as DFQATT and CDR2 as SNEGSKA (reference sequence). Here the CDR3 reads CSARGAVLAHNSPLHF. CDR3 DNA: TGCAGTGCTAGGGGGGCAGTCCTGGCGCATAATTCACCCCTCCACTTT.

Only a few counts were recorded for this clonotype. The CDR3 sequence: CASSQSELAGGPSYEQYF. The CDR3, as DNA: TGTGCCAGCAGCCAATCGGAACTAGCGGGAGGGCCTTCCTACGAGCAGTACTTC. V gene TRBV9 combines with J gene TRBJ2-7, with 13 bases fitting TRBD2. CDR3 length equals 18 residues. From germline, CDR1 is SGDLS and CDR2 YYNGEE. J lost 1 base, V lost 4 bases, and 11 bases had no gene match.

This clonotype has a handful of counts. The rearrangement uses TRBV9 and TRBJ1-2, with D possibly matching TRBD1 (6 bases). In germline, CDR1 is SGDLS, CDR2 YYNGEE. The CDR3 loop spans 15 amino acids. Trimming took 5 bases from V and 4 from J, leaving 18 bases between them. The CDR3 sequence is CASRGGTGPTYGYTF. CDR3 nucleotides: TGTGCCAGCAGAGGGGGGACGGGGCCTACCTATGGCTACACCTTC.

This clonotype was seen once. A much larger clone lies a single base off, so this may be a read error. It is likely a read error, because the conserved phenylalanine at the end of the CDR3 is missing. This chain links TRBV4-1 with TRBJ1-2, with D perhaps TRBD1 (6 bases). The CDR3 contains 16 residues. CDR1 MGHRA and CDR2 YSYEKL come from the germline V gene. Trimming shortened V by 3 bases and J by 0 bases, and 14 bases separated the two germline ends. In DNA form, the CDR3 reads TGCGCCAGCAGCCAGGCAACAGGGAGAGCTAACTATGGCTACACCCTC. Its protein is CASSQATGRANYGYTL.

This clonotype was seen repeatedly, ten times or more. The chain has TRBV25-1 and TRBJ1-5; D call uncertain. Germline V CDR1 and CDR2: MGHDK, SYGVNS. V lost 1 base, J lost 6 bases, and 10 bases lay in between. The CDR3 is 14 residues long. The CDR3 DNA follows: TGTGCCAGCAGTGAATCTGTGGTATCTCAGCCCCAGCATTTT. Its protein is CASSESVVSQPQHF.

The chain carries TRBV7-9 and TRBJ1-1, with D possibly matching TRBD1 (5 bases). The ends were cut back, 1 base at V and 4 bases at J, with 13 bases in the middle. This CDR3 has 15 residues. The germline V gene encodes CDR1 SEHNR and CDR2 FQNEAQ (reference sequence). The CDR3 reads CASSLGPEGITEAFF. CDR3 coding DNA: TGTGCCAGCAGCTTAGGGCCCGAGGGGATCACTGAAGCTTTCTTT.

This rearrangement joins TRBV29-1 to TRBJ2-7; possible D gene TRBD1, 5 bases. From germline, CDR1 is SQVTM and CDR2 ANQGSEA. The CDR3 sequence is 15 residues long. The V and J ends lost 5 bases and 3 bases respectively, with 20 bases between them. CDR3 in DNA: TGCAGCGTTCTGCCCACGGACACCGGCCTCTACGAGCAGTACTTC. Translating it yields CSVLPTDTGLYEQYF.

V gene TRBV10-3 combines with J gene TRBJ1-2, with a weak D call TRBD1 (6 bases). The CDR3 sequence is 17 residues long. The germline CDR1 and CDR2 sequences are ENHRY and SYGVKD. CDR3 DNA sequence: TGTGTCAGCAGTTACGCCCGTTGGGGGGGCTCTAACTATGGCTACACCTTC. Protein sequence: CVSSYARWGGSNYGYTF.

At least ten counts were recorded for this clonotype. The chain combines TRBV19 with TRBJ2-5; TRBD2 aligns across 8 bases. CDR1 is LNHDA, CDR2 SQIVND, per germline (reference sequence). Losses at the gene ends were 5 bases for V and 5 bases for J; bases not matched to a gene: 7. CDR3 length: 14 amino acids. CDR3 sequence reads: CASSGGGTRETQYF. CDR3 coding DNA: TGTGCCAGTAGTGGCGGGGGGACCAGGGAGACCCAGTACTTC. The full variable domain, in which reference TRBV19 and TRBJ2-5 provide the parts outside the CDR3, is DGGITQSPKYLFRKEGQNVTLSCEQNLNHDAMYWYRQDPGQGLRLIYYSQIVNDFQKGDIAEGYSVSREKKESFPLTVTSAQKNPTAFYLCASSGGGTRETQYFGPGTRLLVL.

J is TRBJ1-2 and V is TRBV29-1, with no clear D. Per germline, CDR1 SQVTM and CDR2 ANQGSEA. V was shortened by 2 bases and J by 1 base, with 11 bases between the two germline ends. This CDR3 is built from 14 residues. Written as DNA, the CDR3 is TGCAGCGTTGAATGGTGGCGGAATAACTATGGCTACACCTTC. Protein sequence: CSVEWWRNNYGYTF.

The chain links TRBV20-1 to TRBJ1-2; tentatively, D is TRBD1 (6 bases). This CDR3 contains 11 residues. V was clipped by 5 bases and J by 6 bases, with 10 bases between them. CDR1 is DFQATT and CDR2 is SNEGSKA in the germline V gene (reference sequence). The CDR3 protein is CSAPKGDGYTF. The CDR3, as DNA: TGCAGTGCTCCTAAGGGGGATGGCTACACCTTC.

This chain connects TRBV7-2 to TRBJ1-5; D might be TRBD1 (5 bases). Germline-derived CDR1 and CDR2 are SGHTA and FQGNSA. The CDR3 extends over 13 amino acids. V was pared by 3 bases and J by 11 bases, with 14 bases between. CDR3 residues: CASSFRGGETQHF. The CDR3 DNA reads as TGTGCCAGCAGCTTTAGGGGTGGTGAGACCCAGCATTTT.

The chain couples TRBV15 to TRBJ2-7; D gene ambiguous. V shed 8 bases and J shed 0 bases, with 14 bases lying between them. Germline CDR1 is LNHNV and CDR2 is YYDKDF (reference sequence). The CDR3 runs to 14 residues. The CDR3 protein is CATRPRLSSYEQYF. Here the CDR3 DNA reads TGTGCCACCCGACCCAGACTCAGCTCCTACGAGCAGTACTTC. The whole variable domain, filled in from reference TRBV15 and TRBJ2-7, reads DAMVIQNPRYQVTQFGKPVTLSCSQTLNHNVMYWYQQKSSQAPKLLFHYYDKDFNNEADTPDNFQSRRPNTSFCFLDIRSPGLGDTAMYLCATRPRLSSYEQYFGPGTRLTVT.

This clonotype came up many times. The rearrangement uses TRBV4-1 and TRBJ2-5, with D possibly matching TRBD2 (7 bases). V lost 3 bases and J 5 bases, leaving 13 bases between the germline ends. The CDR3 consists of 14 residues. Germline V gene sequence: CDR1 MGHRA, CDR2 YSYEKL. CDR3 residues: CASSHPGGRETQYF. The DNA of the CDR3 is TGCGCCAGCAGCCATCCGGGGGGCAGGGAGACCCAGTACTTC.

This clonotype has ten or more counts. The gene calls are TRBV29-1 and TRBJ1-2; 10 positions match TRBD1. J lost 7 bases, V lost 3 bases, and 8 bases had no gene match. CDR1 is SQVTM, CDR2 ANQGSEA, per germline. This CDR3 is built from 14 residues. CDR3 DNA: TGCAGCGTTGATACCGGACAGGGGGACGTTGGCTACACCTTC. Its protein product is CSVDTGQGDVGYTF.